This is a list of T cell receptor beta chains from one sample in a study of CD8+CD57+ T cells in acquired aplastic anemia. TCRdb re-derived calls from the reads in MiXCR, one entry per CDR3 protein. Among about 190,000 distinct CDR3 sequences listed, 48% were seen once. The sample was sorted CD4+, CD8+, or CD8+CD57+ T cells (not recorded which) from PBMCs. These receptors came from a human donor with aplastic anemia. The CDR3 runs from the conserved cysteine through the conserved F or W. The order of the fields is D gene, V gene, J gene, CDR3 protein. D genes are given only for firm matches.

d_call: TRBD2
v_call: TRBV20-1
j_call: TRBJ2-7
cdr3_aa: CSASGLANAYEQYF

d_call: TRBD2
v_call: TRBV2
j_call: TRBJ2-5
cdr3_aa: CASSDSSSGRIAGTQYF

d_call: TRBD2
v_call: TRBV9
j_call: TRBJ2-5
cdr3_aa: CASSGGTSGSGLETQYF

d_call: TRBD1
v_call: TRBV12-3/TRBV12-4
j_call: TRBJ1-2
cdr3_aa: CASSEGGDGYTF

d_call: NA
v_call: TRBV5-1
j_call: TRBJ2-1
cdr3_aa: CASSLGQPYNEQFF

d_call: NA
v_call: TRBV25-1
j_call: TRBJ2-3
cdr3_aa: CASSDRVRTDTQYF

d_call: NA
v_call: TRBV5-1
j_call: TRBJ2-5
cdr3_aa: CASSLDVETGPKYF

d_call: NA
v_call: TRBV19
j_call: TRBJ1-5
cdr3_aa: CASSTGRDQPQHF

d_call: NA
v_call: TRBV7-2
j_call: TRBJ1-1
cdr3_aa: CASRSLSTEAFF

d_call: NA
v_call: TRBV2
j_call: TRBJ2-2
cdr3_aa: CASSVGRDAGELFF

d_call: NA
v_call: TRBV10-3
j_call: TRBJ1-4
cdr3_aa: CAISEGITNEKLFF

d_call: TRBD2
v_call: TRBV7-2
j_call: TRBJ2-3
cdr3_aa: CASSLAPSGTGTDTQYF

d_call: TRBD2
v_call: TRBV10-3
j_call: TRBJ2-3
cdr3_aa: CAISESSGGLPSTDTQYF

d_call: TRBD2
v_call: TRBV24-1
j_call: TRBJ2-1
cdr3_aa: CATSERGASGSNEQFF

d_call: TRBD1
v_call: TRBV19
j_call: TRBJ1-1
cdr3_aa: CASRNRDRVNTEAFF

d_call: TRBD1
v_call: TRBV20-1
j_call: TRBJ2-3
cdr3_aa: CSAESGQGIADTQYF

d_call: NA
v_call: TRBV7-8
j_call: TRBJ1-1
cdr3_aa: CASNKQGEAFF

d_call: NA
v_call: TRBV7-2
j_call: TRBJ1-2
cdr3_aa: CASSFGGRGYSGYTF